The clone carrying this TCR beta chain was picked up a small number of times. What it recognizes is unknown. These data are taken from a study of cytotoxic CD8 clonotypes in ibrutinib-treated CLL. Study-level information: The sample average was about 260,000 productive templates and tens of thousands of productive rearrangements.

The study, taken as a whole, reports: The clonality rise at ibrutinib response reflected private clonotype expansion.

Deep sequencing aimed at 1 in 200,000 to 1 in 1 million T cells' resolution. The method was immunoSEQ multiplex PCR; TCRdb's version includes in-frame clones alone and lacks a portion of them. The sample carries about 120,000 clones, 58% recorded once. V was pared by 4 bases and J by 4 bases, with 11 bases of the junction left unmatched. This CDR3 comprises 16 residues. Germline CDR1 SGHTA, CDR2 FQGTGA. The source is a human donor with chronic lymphocytic leukemia. The rearrangement links TRBV7-3 to TRBJ2-3, with TRBD1 matching over 7 bases. The specimen comprised PBMCs, sampled after 24 months of ibrutinib treatment. Here the CDR3 reads CASSSQGSGWADTQYF. In DNA form, the CDR3 reads TGTGCCAGCAGCTCACAGGGGTCCGGGTGGGCAGATACGCAGTATTTT.